This T cell receptor beta chain was profiled in a study of T cell repertoires in cytomegalovirus infection. Overall study: From public TCR beta signatures came an indication of both CMV infection and matching HLA type. Study-wide points: Of the TCR beta families, the public ones yielded a cumulative frequency that identified carriers of CMV plus the relevant HLA. In two of eight donors, the top clonotype was HLA-C-restricted CMV-specific.

There are a few counts of this clonotype. Its matching antigen is unknown. Germline CDR1 is DFQATT and CDR2 is SNEGSKA (reference sequence). The V and J ends lost 2 bases and 4 bases respectively, with 20 bases between them. The CDR3 contains 16 residues. MiXCR, applied by TCRdb to the reads, yields one record per CDR3 protein. The sample gives roughly 630,000 distinct CDR3 sequences, 20% to 25% of which show up once; roughly 8% is in the top ten. This chain joins TRBV20-1 and TRBJ1-2, with D uncertain. Sequenced input: CD8+ T cells from PBMCs. This receptor was identified in a human donor in good health (CMV status not recorded). Some clones in this sample may be carry-over from other donors' samples. Here the CDR3 reads CSARPPGLTASYGYTF. The CDR3 nucleotides are TGCAGTGCTAGACCCCCTGGACTAACGGCTTCCTATGGCTACACCTTC.